Listed below are T cell receptor beta chains from one sample, sequenced in a study of blood T cell repertoires in COVID-19. Data came from immunoSEQ multiplex PCR; TCRdb stores just in-frame clones and leaves some out. The top ten hold approximately 1.2% of the sample, which has roughly 330,000 clones, 83% seen once. Sequencing was carried out using peripheral blood. The source is a woman in her forties or fifties with acute or convalescent COVID-19. Each CDR3 is given with its conserved first and last residue. The D gene is left open where the match is weak. The size field is filled for only some rows; it gives once, few, many or a size class.

len	abundance	v_gene	d_gene	j_gene	CDR3aa	CDR3nt
13	NA	TRBV19	TRBD1	TRBJ1-1	CASSFTGGTEAFF	TGTGCCAGTAGCTTTACAGGGGGCACTGAAGCTTTCTTT
18	NA	TRBV4-2	TRBD2	TRBJ2-1	CASSQEAGLPFSYNEQFF	TGTGCCAGCAGCCAAGAGGCGGGACTACCCTTCTCCTACAATGAGCAGTTCTTC
16	few	TRBV19	TRBD1	TRBJ1-6	CASSIRDRGANSPLHF	TGTGCCAGTAGTATCCGGGACAGGGGGGCTAATTCACCCCTCCACTTT
13	NA	TRBV29-1	TRBD2	TRBJ2-5	CSVGASGQETQYF	TGCAGCGTTGGGGCTAGCGGACAAGAGACCCAGTACTTC
14	NA	TRBV30	NA	TRBJ2-5	CAWSAGQEGETQYF	TGTGCCTGGAGTGCGGGACAAGAGGGAGAGACCCAGTACTTC
10	NA	TRBV29-1	NA	TRBJ1-2	CSVDMAPYTF	TGCAGCGTTGATATGGCCCCTTACACCTTC
14	NA	TRBV14	TRBD1	TRBJ2-2	CASSLDRAAGELFF	TGTGCCAGCAGCCTTGACAGGGCGGCTGGGGAGCTGTTTTTT
15	NA	TRBV5-4	TRBD2	TRBJ2-5	CASSRGLAGRETQYF	TGTGCCAGCAGCAGAGGACTAGCGGGGAGAGAGACCCAGTACTTC
15	NA	TRBV10-3	NA	TRBJ2-1	CAISESQNSYNEQFF	TGTGCCATCAGTGAGTCACAGAACTCCTACAATGAGCAGTTCTTC
11	NA	TRBV20-1	NA	TRBJ2-7	CSAGTSYEQYF	TGCAGTGCTGGGACTTCCTACGAGCAGTACTTC
15	once	TRBV2	NA	TRBJ1-1	CASSGNSPQNTEAFF	TGTGCCAGCAGTGGGAACAGTCCCCAGAACACTGAAGCTTTCTTT
12	NA	TRBV30	NA	TRBJ1-4	CAWRSDSEKLFF	TGTGCCTGGAGATCGGACAGTGAAAAACTGTTTTTT
15	NA	TRBV6-4	NA	TRBJ2-2	CASSDSSGNTGELFF	TGTGCCAGCAGTGACTCGAGTGGGAACACCGGGGAGCTGTTTTTT
12	NA	TRBV9	NA	TRBJ1-2	CASSPYGGGYTF	TGTGCCAGCAGCCCCTACGGGGGAGGCTACACCTTC
15	NA	TRBV18	TRBD1	TRBJ1-2	CASSPGQGKNYGYTF	TGTGCCAGCTCGCCGGGACAGGGGAAGAACTATGGCTACACCTTC
14	NA	TRBV3-1/TRBV3-2	NA	TRBJ2-1	CASSQGTSGVEQFF	TGTGCCAGCAGCCAAGGGACCTCAGGGGTTGAGCAGTTCTTC
13	NA	TRBV12-5	NA	TRBJ1-2	CASGQPTVYGYTF	TGTGCTAGTGGACAACCGACAGTCTATGGCTACACCTTC
19	once	TRBV23-1	TRBD1	TRBJ1-5	CASSPRDRGLYNSNQPQHF	TGCGCCAGCAGTCCTCGGGACAGGGGGCTATACAATAGCAATCAGCCCCAGCATTTT
13	NA	TRBV25-1	NA	TRBJ2-7	CASSESGQLEQYF	TGTGCCAGCAGTGAAAGTGGACAGCTCGAGCAGTACTTC
14	NA	TRBV7-8	NA	TRBJ1-1	CASSLGGAGTEAFF	TGTGCCAGCAGCTTAGGAGGGGCGGGGACTGAAGCTTTCTTT
14	NA	TRBV29-1	NA	TRBJ1-1	CSVEIGGLGTEAFF	TGCAGCGTTGAAATTGGGGGGTTGGGCACTGAAGCTTTCTTT
16	NA	TRBV12-5	NA	TRBJ2-1	CASGLEILAGLNEQFF	TGTGCTAGTGGTTTGGAAATTCTTGCGGGTCTGAATGAGCAGTTCTTC
15	NA	TRBV27	TRBD1	TRBJ1-4	CASSLIYRGGEKLFF	TGTGCCAGCAGTTTAATCTACAGGGGCGGAGAAAAACTGTTTTTT
13	NA	TRBV3-1/TRBV3-2	NA	TRBJ1-1	CASSPAMNTEAFF	TGTGCCAGCAGCCCCGCGATGAACACTGAAGCTTTCTTT
13	few	TRBV12-3/TRBV12-4	TRBD1	TRBJ1-2	CASKGTVSYGYTF	TGTGCCAGCAAGGGGACAGTAAGCTATGGCTACACCTTC
14	NA	TRBV5-4	TRBD1	TRBJ2-7	CASSLGRGSYEQYF	TGTGCCAGCAGCTTGGGCAGGGGGTCCTACGAGCAGTACTTC
12	NA	TRBV6-2/TRBV6-3	TRBD2	TRBJ2-7	CASSRTSGRWYF	TGTGCCAGCAGCAGGACTAGCGGGAGGTGGTACTTC
13	NA	TRBV6-4	NA	TRBJ1-1	CASSDGGSAEAFF	TGTGCCAGCAGTGATGGTGGGAGCGCTGAAGCTTTCTTT
13	few	TRBV14	TRBD1	TRBJ1-1	CASSRTGITEAFF	TGTGCCAGCAGCCGGACAGGGATCACTGAAGCTTTCTTT
13	NA	TRBV4-1	NA	TRBJ2-3	CASSQVYTDTQYF	TGCGCCAGCAGCCAAGTCTACACAGATACGCAGTATTTT
17	NA	TRBV27	TRBD1	TRBJ1-5	CASSMTGAQYSNQPQHF	TGTGCCAGCAGCATGACAGGGGCCCAGTATAGCAATCAGCCCCAGCATTTT
11	NA	TRBV30	NA	TRBJ2-7	CALTGFDEQYF	TGTGCCTTAACAGGGTTCGACGAGCAGTACTTC
15	NA	TRBV9	NA	TRBJ2-2	CASSPDSSNTGELFF	TGTGCCAGCAGCCCCGACAGCTCGAACACCGGGGAGCTGTTTTTT
15	NA	TRBV2	TRBD2	TRBJ2-1	CASSDSLAVYNEQFF	TGTGCCAGCAGTGATTCACTAGCGGTTTACAATGAGCAGTTCTTC
13	NA	TRBV29-1	NA	TRBJ2-1	CSAREWSYNEQFF	TGCAGCGCCAGGGAATGGTCCTACAATGAGCAGTTCTTC
14	NA	TRBV30	NA	TRBJ2-5	CAWTPRHRLETQYF	TGTGCCTGGACCCCCCGGCACAGGCTGGAGACCCAGTACTTC
16	NA	TRBV5-1	TRBD1	TRBJ1-4	CASSRNSGTGEEKLFF	TGCGCCAGCAGCCGAAACTCCGGGACAGGGGAAGAAAAACTGTTTTTT
18	few	TRBV7-9	NA	TRBJ1-5	CASSLFKVGAGIGQPQHF	TGTGCCAGCAGCTTATTTAAGGTAGGGGCGGGGATAGGACAGCCCCAGCATTTT
16	NA	TRBV9	TRBD2	TRBJ2-1	CASSPGMAGAYNEQFF	TGTGCCAGCAGCCCGGGTATGGCGGGAGCCTACAATGAGCAGTTCTTC
13	NA	TRBV6-5	TRBD1	TRBJ1-6	CASRTGGGSPLHF	TGTGCCAGCAGAACAGGGGGCGGGTCACCCCTCCACTTT
16	NA	TRBV5-8	TRBD2	TRBJ2-1	CASRNSGRAWYNEQFF	TGTGCCAGCAGAAATAGCGGGAGGGCCTGGTACAATGAGCAGTTCTTC
13	NA	TRBV2	NA	TRBJ1-5	CASSGSRNQPQHF	TGTGCCAGCAGCGGGAGTAGAAATCAGCCCCAGCATTTT
14	few	TRBV27	NA	TRBJ1-6	CASSPRQNNSPLHF	TGTGCCAGCAGTCCAAGACAGAATAATTCACCCCTCCACTTT
15	once	TRBV5-6	NA	TRBJ2-1	CASSLSLALYNEQFF	TGTGCCAGCAGCTTGAGTTTAGCACTATACAATGAGCAGTTCTTC
13	NA	TRBV7-3	NA	TRBJ2-3	CASTLMGGDTQYF	TGTGCCAGCACCTTAATGGGGGGTGATACGCAGTATTTT